What follows are 18 T cell receptor beta chains derived from one specimen sequenced in a study of blood T cells in healthy people across ages. The second PCR ran roughly 7 to 11 cycles with a sample-barcoded 5' primer and J-beta primers. TCRdb re-called the 5' RACE reads with MiXCR, one entry per CDR3 protein. This table has about 780,000 distinct CDR3 sequences, 20% to 30% appearing once. These data also featured in a second study, about T cells of mothers and their children.

Specimen: blood. The receptors here all came from a boy aged 5 to 17 in good health.

This clonotype was seen only a few times. The chain uses TRBV25-1 and TRBJ2-5; D is unclear. The better agreement between TRBJ2-1 and the DNA end casts doubt on the J call. The CDR3 spans 15 residues. CDR1 MGHDK and CDR2 SYGVNS come from the germline V gene. As DNA, the CDR3 is TGTGCCAGCAGTGATATGATTGTGACGGGCAATGAGCAGTTCTTC. This translates into CASSDMIVTGNEQFF.

This clonotype was seen a single time. The gene calls are TRBV12-3 or TRBV12-4 and TRBJ2-7; a possible D gene is TRBD1 (6 bases). The CDR3 loop spans 14 amino acids. Trimming shortened V by 5 bases and J by 5 bases, and 16 bases separated the two germline ends. CDR3 DNA sequence: TGTGCCAGCAGTCCAAGCACAGGGCCCCACGAGCAGTACTTC. Its protein is CASSPSTGPHEQYF.

This clonotype was found once. The chain recombines TRBV5-1 with TRBJ1-1; D might be TRBD1 (5 bases). CDR3 size: 15 residues. CDR1 SGHRS and CDR2 YFSETQ come from the germline V gene. V was shortened by 0 bases and J by 0 bases, with 9 bases between the two germline ends. The CDR3 protein is CASSLDEGMNTEAFF. In nucleotides, the CDR3 is TGCGCCAGCAGCTTGGATGAGGGGATGAACACTGAAGCTTTCTTT.

This clonotype was seen a few times. This chain connects TRBV20-1 to TRBJ1-5; D is possibly TRBD1 (5 bases). Germline V CDR1 and CDR2: DFQATT, SNEGSKA (reference sequence). Deletions cut 5 bases from V and 3 bases from J, with 11 bases between. This CDR3 has 13 residues. The DNA for the CDR3 is TGCAGTGCTCACCAGGGACTCAATCAGCCCCAGCATTTT. Translated: CSAHQGLNQPQHF.

This clonotype was seen more than once but under ten times. The genes are TRBV6-5 and TRBJ2-1; D ambiguous. Trimming shortened V by 0 bases and J by 4 bases, and 10 bases separated the two germline ends. Looked up from germline, CDR1 is MNHEY and CDR2 is SVGAGI. This CDR3 spans 15 amino acids. Here the CDR3 reads CASSYSNPQYNEQFF. CDR3 coding DNA: TGTGCCAGCAGTTACTCGAATCCTCAATACAATGAGCAGTTCTTC.

This clonotype was counted a few times. CDR3 coding DNA: TGTGCCAGCAGTCGGGTTACCACGGGAGGGGCCAACGTCCTGACTTTC. Amino acid sequence: CASSRVTTGGANVLTF. The rearrangement links TRBV6-5 to TRBJ2-6; TRBD2 might be the D (5 bases). CDR1 is MNHEY, CDR2 SVGAGI, per germline. The CDR3 is 16 amino acids. Trimming cost V 5 bases and J 4 bases, with 15 bases left between them.

The chain employs TRBV4-2 and TRBJ2-5; 8 bases are a match to TRBD2. The V segment lost 1 base and the J segment 1 base; nucleotides outside the gene matches: 5. This CDR3 contains 16 residues. Germline CDR1 and CDR2: LGHNA and YNFKEQ. DNA for the CDR3: TGTGCCAGCAGCCAAGGTCAGCGGGGGACCCAAGAGACCCAGTACTTC. Its protein is CASSQGQRGTQETQYF.

V gene TRBV12-3 or TRBV12-4 combines with J gene TRBJ1-3; TRBD1 might be the D (6 bases). There are 15 residues in the CDR3. Trimming left V 4 bases short and J 0 bases short, with 10 bases between. The CDR3 bases are TGTGCCAGCAGTTACAGGGCGTACTCTGGAAACACCATATATTTT. Protein product: CASSYRAYSGNTIYF.

The V gene is TRBV6-5, the J gene TRBJ2-2; TRBD2 might be the D (5 bases). The CDR3 is made up of 13 amino acids. V dropped 7 bases and J dropped 2 bases, with 8 bases sitting between them. Germline-derived CDR1 and CDR2 are MNHEY and SVGAGI. CDR3 nucleotides: TGTGCCAGCAAACGGGAAAACACCGGGGAGCTGTTTTTT. It yields the protein CASKRENTGELFF.

V and J are TRBV28 and TRBJ2-1, with 8 bases matching TRBD2. Per the germline V gene, CDR1 is MDHEN and CDR2 is SYDVKM. This CDR3 is 15 amino acids long. The V segment lost 6 bases and the J segment 7 bases; nucleotides outside the gene matches: 11. The CDR3 DNA follows: TGTGCCAGCAGCCAACCGGGACTAGTCGAGAATGAGCAGTTCTTC. It specifies CASSQPGLVENEQFF.

This clonotype occurred a few times. The chain has TRBV1 and TRBJ2-5; the D call in the table, TRBD1, was not verified against the DNA. TRBV1 is termed a pseudogene. This CDR3 comprises 16 residues. In DNA form, the CDR3 reads TGCACCAGCAGCCAGATATTACAGGGGTACCAAGAGACCCAGTACTTC. Its protein is CTSSQILQGYQETQYF.

The rearrangement links TRBV3-1 to TRBJ2-1; 12 bases fit TRBD1. CDR1 LGHDT and CDR2 YNNKEL come from the germline V gene (reference sequence). This CDR3 spans 15 amino acids. With 6 bases clipped from V and 2 bases from J, the junction kept 2 bases outside the gene matches. CDR3 DNA: TGTGCCAGCAGGGGACAGGGGGCCACCTACAATGAGCAGTTCTTC. Protein sequence: CASRGQGATYNEQFF.

The rearrangement joins TRBV7-2 to TRBJ2-5; D may be TRBD2 (6 bases). The end of the DNA fits TRBJ2-1 better, so the J call may be wrong. The CDR3 consists of 15 residues. CDR1 is SGHTA, CDR2 FQGNSA, per germline. CDR3 DNA sequence: TGTGCCAGCAGCTTAACGGGGGACCTTTACAATGAGCAGTTCTTC. Translating it yields CASSLTGDLYNEQFF.

The chain uses TRBV18 and TRBJ2-3; D remains ambiguous. Trimming removed 0 bases at V and 0 bases at J, with 10 bases between. Germline V gene lookup returns CDR1 KGHSH and CDR2 LQKENI. The CDR3 length is 16 residues. CDR3 nucleotides: TGTGCCAGCTCACCACCGAGAGCAGCGAGCACAGATACGCAGTATTTT. As protein: CASSPPRAASTDTQYF. Complete variable domain (other parts from reference TRBV18 and TRBJ2-3): NAGVMQNPRHLVRRRGQEARLRCSPMKGHSHVYWYRQLPEEGLKFMVYLQKENIIDESGMPKERFSAEFPKEGPSILRIQQVVRGDSAAYFCASSPPRAASTDTQYFGPGTRLTVL.

The chain recombines TRBV12-3 or TRBV12-4 with TRBJ2-6; the match to TRBD1 covers 7 bases. The length of the CDR3 is 17 residues. Losses at the gene ends were 4 bases for V and 4 bases for J; bases not matched to a gene: 10. The CDR3: CASSSGQHLTGANVLTF. The CDR3 DNA follows: TGTGCCAGCAGTTCGGGACAGCATCTCACAGGGGCCAACGTCCTGACTTTC.

The chain uses TRBV29-1 and TRBJ2-7; D is uncertain. The V gene lost 4 bases and the J gene lost 1 base, with 14 bases spanning the gap. Germline V lookup: CDR1 SQVTM, CDR2 ANQGSEA. The CDR3 totals 14 residues. CDR3 coding DNA: TGCAGCGTTGCTCTTGGGGTGCCGTCCTACGAGCAGTACTTC. Translating it yields CSVALGVPSYEQYF.

There are a few counts of this clonotype. This rearrangement joins TRBV5-1 to TRBJ2-5; TRBD2 aligns across 8 bases. Germline V gene sequence: CDR1 SGHRS, CDR2 YFSETQ. The CDR3 consists of 14 residues. V dropped 4 bases and J dropped 5; count of bases not matched to a gene: 7. The CDR3 spells CASSVGGARETQYF. The CDR3 DNA reads as TGCGCCAGCAGCGTCGGGGGGGCGCGTGAGACCCAGTACTTC.

This clonotype was detected many times. The chain employs TRBV5-1 and TRBJ2-5, with a weak D call TRBD2 (5 bases). The CDR3 runs 13 residues. Trimming took 4 bases from V and 2 from J, leaving 9 bases between them. CDR1 and CDR2 from the germline V gene are SGHRS and YFSETQ. The CDR3, as DNA: TGCGCCAGCAGCGACGGACTGCAAGAGACCCAGTACTTC. As protein: CASSDGLQETQYF.